The source of this T cell receptor (beta chain) is a study of beta chain features in type 1 diabetes. Study at large: All samples yielded some 110 million examined sorted cells.

Germline V gene sequence: CDR1 LGHNA, CDR2 YSLEER. The CDR3 runs to 15 residues. The ends lost 1 base at V and 4 bases at J; junction bases unmatched: 3. Concerning this clone: What it binds is not known.

Sequencing targeted expressed TCRB transcripts, as all isolated RNA had been reverse transcribed. Repertoires were generated with immunoSEQ multiplex PCR, while TCRdb's copy carries only in-frame clones and drops some. The data show 860,000 or so clones, 15% to 20% seen once. Study outcomes and limitations: In comparison with healthy donors, patients had naive, central memory and Treg TCRB repertoires that appeared more similar. Amplification by PCR could prefer shorter templates, with the same effect in patients and controls.

Sequenced material: naive CD4+ T cells from blood. This TCR derives from a woman under 30 in good health. The rearrangement links TRBV4-3 to TRBJ2-2, with 7 bases that match TRBD2. CDR3 nucleotide sequence: TGCGCCAGCAGCCAAGGCGGGAGTCTCACCGGGGAGCTGTTTTTT. Encoded protein: CASSQGGSLTGELFF.